This T cell receptor beta chain emerged from a study of CD8 T cells in Susac syndrome. RNA totalling roughly 0.45 to 1 ug underwent reverse transcription with random hexamers. TCRdb ran MiXCR on the immunoSEQ multiplex PCR reads and lists one entry per CDR3 protein. The sample lists hundreds of thousands of distinct CDR3 sequences; about 95% were seen once. The TCR sequence derives from a human donor with Susac syndrome. The sample comprised CD4+ T cells from PBMCs.

CDR3 nucleotides: TGTGCCAGCAGTGAGGTCTGGCCCAATCAATACGAGCAGTACTTC. Its protein is CASSEVWPNQYEQYF. This chain connects TRBV2 to TRBJ2-7; D is ambiguous. The CDR3 covers 15 residues. Trimming cost V 3 bases and J 4 bases, with 16 bases left between them. Germline V gene sequence: CDR1 SNHLY, CDR2 FYNNEI.